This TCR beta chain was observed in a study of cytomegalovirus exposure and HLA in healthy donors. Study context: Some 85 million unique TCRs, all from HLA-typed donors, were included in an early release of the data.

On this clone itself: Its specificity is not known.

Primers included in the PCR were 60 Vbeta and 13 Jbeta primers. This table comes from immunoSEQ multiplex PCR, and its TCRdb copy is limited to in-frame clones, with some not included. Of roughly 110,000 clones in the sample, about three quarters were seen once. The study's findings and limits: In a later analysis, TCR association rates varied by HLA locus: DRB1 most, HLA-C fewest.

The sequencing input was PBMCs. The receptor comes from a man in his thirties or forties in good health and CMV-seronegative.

The CDR3 DNA sequence: TGTGCTAGTGGTTTGGTAATGCGGGGTCACACCGGGGAGCTGTTTTTT. It is translated as CASGLVMRGHTGELFF. This chain connects TRBV12-5 to TRBJ2-2; D might be TRBD2 (6 bases). This CDR3 comprises 16 residues. Germline V lookup: CDR1 LGHNT, CDR2 FRNRAP. V shed 0 bases and J shed 3 bases, with 11 bases lying between them.